This is a list of T cell receptor beta chains from one sample in a study of T-cell reconstitution after alpha-beta-depleted transplantation in children. TCRdb reanalysed the PCR reads using MiXCR and keeps one entry per CDR3 protein. The sample comprises about 980,000 distinct CDR3 sequences, about 31% of which are singletons, and about 28% rests with the top ten. The sequencing used PBMCs, mostly from graft donor cells, collected 360 days after TCRalphabeta/CD19-depleted stem cell transplant. The receptors stem from a boy younger than two who had a stem cell transplant for SCID, so the T cells may come from the graft donor. Both conserved end residues are part of each CDR3. A D gene is named only where the DNA matches it firmly. Size is stated for part of the rows, as once, few or many counts, or as a class when the clone is expanded.

V gene	J gene	clone size	D gene	CDR3 protein	CDR3 DNA
TRBV5-1	TRBJ2-5	few	TRBD1	CASSSLDRGQETQYF	TGCGCCAGCAGCTCCCTAGACAGGGGCCAAGAGACCCAGTACTTC
TRBV10-2	TRBJ2-3	NA	TRBD2	CASSVPGASGSNTQYF	TGCGCCAGCAGTGTGCCCGGGGCTAGCGGGAGTAATACGCAGTATTTT
TRBV15	TRBJ2-2	NA	TRBD1	CATSRVYRGLGGELFF	TGTGCCACCAGCAGAGTCTACAGGGGATTAGGCGGGGAGCTGTTTTTT
TRBV2	TRBJ2-3	NA	NA	CASTRDWGQYF	TGTGCCAGCACCCGGGACTGGGGACAGTATTTT
TRBV4-1	TRBJ2-7	few	NA	CASSPHSNEQYF	TGCGCCAGCAGCCCCCACTCGAACGAGCAGTACTTC
TRBV12-3/TRBV12-4	TRBJ1-1	NA	NA	CASGPGNTEAFF	TGTGCCAGCGGTCCGGGGAACACTGAAGCTTTCTTT
TRBV9	TRBJ2-7	few	NA	CASSPRDNYEQYF	TGTGCCAGTTCCCCCAGGGATAACTACGAGCAGTACTTC
TRBV28	TRBJ2-7	NA	NA	CASSPIRLAGASYEQYF	TGTGCCAGCAGCCCCATTAGGCTCGCGGGGGCCTCCTACGAGCAGTACTTC
TRBV28	TRBJ2-6	NA	NA	CASSLGPKGRISGANVLTF	TGTGCCAGCAGTTTAGGTCCTAAGGGACGGATCTCTGGGGCCAACGTCCTGACTTTC
TRBV20-1	TRBJ2-5	NA	NA	CSARARGRETQYF	TGCAGTGCTAGAGCCCGGGGGCGGGAGACCCAGTACTTC
TRBV4-1	TRBJ2-2	few	TRBD1	CASSQEGTGFGELFF	TGCGCCAGCAGCCAAGAAGGGACAGGGTTCGGGGAGCTGTTTTTT
TRBV20-1	TRBJ1-5	NA	NA	CSASWAGVAQPQHF	TGCAGTGCTAGTTGGGCAGGGGTGGCTCAGCCCCAGCATTTT
TRBV20-1	TRBJ1-5	NA	TRBD1	CSASGQGPNQPQHF	TGCAGTGCTAGCGGACAGGGCCCTAATCAGCCCCAGCATTTT
TRBV6-5	TRBJ2-7	NA	TRBD2	CASSLLAGTYEQYF	TGTGCCAGCAGTTTACTAGCGGGGACCTACGAGCAGTACTTC
TRBV18	TRBJ1-2	NA	NA	CASSSKRRGSSYGYTF	TGTGCCAGCTCCTCGAAGCGGCGCGGGAGCAGTTATGGCTACACCTTC
TRBV27	TRBJ2-1	few	NA	CASSFGDFRGEQFF	TGTGCCAGCAGTTTTGGGGACTTCAGAGGGGAGCAGTTCTTC
TRBV6-2/TRBV6-3	TRBJ2-4	few	NA	CASSSRMGHIQYF	TGTGCCAGCAGTTCCCGCATGGGCCACATTCAGTACTTC
TRBV5-1	TRBJ2-1	few	TRBD2	CASSSIWTSGGMVDEQFF	TGCGCCAGCAGCTCGATCTGGACTAGCGGAGGCATGGTGGATGAGCAGTTCTTC
TRBV29-1	TRBJ2-7	many	NA	CSAAGGAYEQYF	TGCAGCGCGGCAGGAGGTGCCTACGAGCAGTACTTC
TRBV5-1	TRBJ2-7	few	TRBD2	CASSLASGGFGVYEQYF	TGCGCCAGCAGCTTGGCTAGCGGGGGGTTTGGAGTCTACGAGCAGTACTTC
TRBV29-1	TRBJ2-1	many	NA	CSVEEFRTTNEQFF	TGCAGCGTTGAAGAGTTCCGGACCACTAATGAGCAGTTCTTC
TRBV29-1	TRBJ2-2	NA	NA	CSVDPGISNTGELFF	TGCAGCGTTGACCCAGGGATATCGAACACCGGGGAGCTGTTTTTT
TRBV28	TRBJ2-3	few	NA	CASRTDSYTQYF	TGTGCCAGCAGGACGGACTCCTATACGCAGTATTTT
TRBV6-5	TRBJ2-5	few	NA	CASSSYTGWQETQYF	TGTGCCAGCAGTTCCTACACTGGGTGGCAAGAGACCCAGTACTTC
TRBV4-2	TRBJ2-6	NA	NA	CASSQELGPGANVLTF	TGTGCCAGCAGTCAAGAGTTGGGGCCTGGGGCCAACGTCCTGACTTTC
TRBV7-3	TRBJ2-2	NA	NA	CASSLIWGAPGELFF	TGTGCCAGCAGCTTAATCTGGGGGGCCCCCGGGGAGCTGTTTTTT
TRBV9	TRBJ2-7	once	NA	CASSVDATTTKDEQYF	TGTGCCAGCAGCGTAGACGCGACCACAACGAAGGACGAGCAGTACTTC
TRBV4-1	TRBJ1-1	NA	TRBD1	CASSQKGAGAFF	TGCGCCAGCAGCCAAAAGGGGGCAGGAGCTTTCTTT
TRBV5-1	TRBJ2-1	NA	NA	CASSQSVGYEQFF	TGCGCCAGCAGCCAGAGTGTAGGGTATGAGCAGTTCTTC